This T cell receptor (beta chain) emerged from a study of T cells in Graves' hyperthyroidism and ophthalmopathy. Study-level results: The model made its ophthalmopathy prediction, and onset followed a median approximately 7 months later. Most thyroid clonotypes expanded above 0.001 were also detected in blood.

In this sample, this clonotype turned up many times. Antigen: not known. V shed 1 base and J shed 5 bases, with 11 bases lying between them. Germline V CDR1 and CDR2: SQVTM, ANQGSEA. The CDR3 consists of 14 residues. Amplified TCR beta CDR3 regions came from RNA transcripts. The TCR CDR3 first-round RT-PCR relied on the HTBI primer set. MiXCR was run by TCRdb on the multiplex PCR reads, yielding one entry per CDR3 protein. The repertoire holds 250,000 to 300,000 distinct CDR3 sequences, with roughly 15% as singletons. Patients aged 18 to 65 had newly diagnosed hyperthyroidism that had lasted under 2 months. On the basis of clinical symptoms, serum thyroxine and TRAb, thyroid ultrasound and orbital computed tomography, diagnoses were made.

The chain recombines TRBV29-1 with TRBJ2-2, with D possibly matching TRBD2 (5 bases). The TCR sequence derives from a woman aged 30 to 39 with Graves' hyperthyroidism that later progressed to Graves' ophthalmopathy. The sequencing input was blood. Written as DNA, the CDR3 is TGCAGCGTTGAAGGTAGAGGGAGAACCGGGGAGCTGTTTTTT. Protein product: CSVEGRGRTGELFF.